A single sample is the source of the 14 T cell receptor beta chains below, sequenced in a study of blood T cells in healthy people across ages. PCR was performed a second time for roughly 7 to 12 cycles using a sample-barcoded 5' primer and a J-beta primer mix. In TCRdb, the 5' RACE reads were re-called with MiXCR into one record per CDR3 protein. This table has under 800,000 distinct CDR3 sequences, roughly two fifths appearing once. Sequenced sample: blood. Source of these receptors: a woman aged 60-70 years in good health.

A few counts support this clonotype. The J gene is TRBJ2-1, the V gene TRBV2; 16 positions agree with TRBD2. With V trimmed by 6 bases and J by 9 bases, 5 bases remained unmatched. The CDR3 length is 15 residues. CDR1 SNHLY and CDR2 FYNNEI come from the germline V gene. The CDR3 nucleotides read TGTGCCAGCAGAGGGACTAGCGGGAGGGCAAGTGAGCAGTTCTTC. Protein product: CASRGTSGRASEQFF.

This chain joins TRBV24-1 and TRBJ1-2; TRBD1 agrees at 8 bases. The V gene end was trimmed by 7 bases and the J gene end by 8 bases; junction bases not matched to a gene: 8. The CDR3 sequence is 13 residues long. The V gene's germline CDR1 is KGHDR and CDR2 SFDVKD. The CDR3 coding sequence is TGTGCCACCAGCGATGGACAGGGTGGGGGCTACACCTTC. Its protein product is CATSDGQGGGYTF.

The rearrangement uses TRBV24-1 and TRBJ2-1; D ambiguous. Germline V gene data show CDR1 as KGHDR and CDR2 as SFDVKD. The CDR3 contains 13 residues. The V and J ends lost 3 bases and 8 bases respectively, with 10 bases between them. The CDR3 reads CATSDPDPDEQFF. The CDR3 nucleotides are TGTGCCACCAGTGATCCTGACCCCGATGAGCAGTTCTTC.

This clonotype appeared many times. The chain links TRBV4-3 to TRBJ2-3, with 7 bases fitting TRBD1. Germline V lookup: CDR1 LGHNA, CDR2 YSLEER. The CDR3 has 14 amino acids. Losses at the gene ends were 0 bases for V and 4 bases for J; bases not matched to a gene: 1. This chain's CDR3 is CASSQEQGSDTQYF. The DNA for the CDR3 is TGCGCCAGCAGCCAAGAACAGGGGTCAGATACGCAGTATTTT.

This chain links TRBV29-1 with TRBJ1-2; D not certain. Looked up from germline, CDR1 is SQVTM and CDR2 is ANQGSEA. With 0 bases removed from V and 6 bases from J, the gap between germline ends came to 8 bases. There are 12 residues in the CDR3. The CDR3 here is CSVEDSGDGYTF. Written as DNA, the CDR3 is TGCAGCGTTGAAGATAGCGGGGATGGCTACACCTTC. Full variable domain (remainder filled in from reference TRBV29-1 and TRBJ1-2): SAVISQKPSRDICQRGTSLTIQCQVDSQVTMMFWYRQQPGQSLTLIATANQGSEATYESGFVIDKFPISRPNLTFSTLTVSNMSPEDSSIYLCSVEDSGDGYTFGSGTRLTVV.

This clonotype has a single count. CDR3 region: CASSLSERGASTYEQYF. CDR3 in DNA: TGTGCCAGCAGCTTATCGGAGCGGGGGGCCTCTACCTACGAACAGTACTTC. This sequence joins TRBV7-2 and TRBJ2-5; 9 bases align to TRBD2. V was pared by 2 bases and J by 11 bases, with 18 bases of the junction left unmatched. CDR3 length: 17 residues. Germline-derived CDR1 and CDR2 are SGHTA and FQGNSA. Full variable domain (remainder filled in from reference TRBV7-2 and TRBJ2-5): GAGVSQSPSNKVTEKGKDVELRCDPISGHTALYWYRQSLGQGLEFLIYFQGNSAPDKSGLPSDRFSAERTGGSVSTLTIQRTQQEDSAVYLCASSLSERGASTYEQYFGPGTRLLVL.

This clonotype has just one count. The CDR3 loop is CASSQGGLLGWELFF. CDR3 bases: TGTGCCAGCAGCCAAGGCGGTCTTCTTGGCTGGGAGCTGTTTTTT. The rearrangement joins TRBV4-2 to TRBJ2-2; D is unclear. Germline V gene sequence: CDR1 LGHNA, CDR2 YNFKEQ. This CDR3 region has 15 residues. V was clipped by 1 base and J by 9 bases, with 15 bases between them.

This clonotype has at least ten counts. Mismatch with germline at one junction end may stem from a read error. In DNA form, the CDR3 reads TGTGCTAGCAGCTTGGGACGGGCCTACGAGCAGTACTTC. It encodes CASSLGRAYEQYF. The chain carries TRBV7-7 and TRBJ2-7, with D perhaps assigned TRBD1 or TRBD2 (5 bases each). The CDR3 runs 13 residues. In germline, CDR1 is SSHAT, CDR2 FNYEAQ (reference sequence).

The chain combines TRBV20-1 with TRBJ2-3; 7 nucleotides agree with TRBD2. CDR1 DFQATT and CDR2 SNEGSKA come from the germline V gene (reference sequence). The trim removed 6 bases at V and 4 bases at J, leaving 19 bases unmatched. This CDR3 has 17 residues. CDR3 in amino acids: CSAQRIDGRAGPDTQYF. CDR3 nucleotide sequence: TGCAGTGCCCAGAGAATCGACGGACGAGCGGGACCAGATACGCAGTATTTT.

The chain recombines TRBV6-2 or TRBV6-3 with TRBJ2-5; tentative D call: TRBD1 (6 bases). With 5 bases removed from V and 3 bases from J, the gap between germline ends came to 19 bases. CDR1 is MNHEY, CDR2 SVGEGT, per germline. The CDR3 covers 16 residues. The CDR3 sequence is CASSGSLRQEKETQYF. The DNA for the CDR3 is TGTGCCAGCAGTGGGTCTTTGAGACAGGAAAAAGAGACCCAGTACTTC.

This clonotype has a single count. The chain links TRBV4-1 to TRBJ1-2; D is undetermined. CDR1 MGHRA and CDR2 YSYEKL come from the germline V gene. The CDR3 is made up of 15 amino acids. Trimming pared 0 bases from V and 2 bases from J, leaving 10 bases between. DNA of the CDR3: TGCGCCAGCAGCCAAGATCATGGTGCGAACTATGGCTACACCTTC. This translates into CASSQDHGANYGYTF.

A few counts support this clonotype. This rearrangement joins TRBV6-4 to TRBJ1-2; D may be TRBD1 (6 bases). Trimming took 2 bases from V and 4 from J, leaving 17 bases between them. CDR1 is MRHNA, CDR2 SNTAGT, per germline. This CDR3 comprises 16 residues. CDR3 coding DNA: TGTGCCAGCAGTGACAAAGGGGGACCCGACCTCTATGGCTACACCTTC. Amino acid sequence: CASSDKGGPDLYGYTF.

This clonotype was seen only once. The chain has TRBV3-1 and TRBJ2-7, with 14 bases matching TRBD2. The germline V gene encodes CDR1 LGHDT and CDR2 YNNKEL (reference sequence). The CDR3 consists of 14 residues. With V trimmed by 4 bases and J by 5 bases, 1 base remained unmatched. This CDR3 is CASSRGLAGDEQYF. The CDR3 nucleotides are TGTGCCAGCAGCCGGGGACTAGCGGGAGACGAGCAGTACTTC.

The chain has TRBV7-8 and TRBJ2-7, with D possibly TRBD2 on 5 matching bases. The germline gives CDR1 SGHVS, CDR2 FQNEAQ. Trimming stripped 1 base from V and 2 bases from J, with 12 bases between. The CDR3 spans 15 residues. CDR3 region: CASSLGHSEAYEQYF. CDR3 nucleotides: TGTGCCAGCAGCTTAGGTCATAGCGAGGCCTACGAGCAGTACTTC.